The sequence of this T cell receptor (beta chain) was determined in a study of vaccination effects on CD4 cells after COVID-19. General study points: Clones of infection and vaccine origin contracted markedly late after vaccination.

CDR1 and CDR2 (germline): SGHRS, YFSETQ. V gave up 1 base and J gave up 0 bases, with 11 bases separating them. The CDR3 consists of 17 residues. Here immunoSEQ multiplex PCR was the method, and the copy in TCRdb shows in-frame clones only, minus some. The profile covers roughly 34,000 clones, with around 80% appearing a single time and about 1.6% taken by the ten largest. CD4+ T cells specific for antigen were expanded with viral peptide pools by the ViraFEST assay before sequencing. On roughly day 10 of culture, CD4+ T cells were separated out. Every participant took two doses of the BNT162b2 or mRNA-1273 vaccine. On both days 3 and 7, half of the culture medium was replaced with IL-2 medium. As regards this clone: Its antigen is as yet unknown.

This clonotype was obtained from a human donor who received a COVID-19 vaccine. Some clones in this sample may be carry-over from other donors' samples. This chain joins TRBV5-1 and TRBJ2-6; no firm D call. The specimen was CD4+ T cells from PBMCs cultured with HCoV-NL63 spike peptides, collected after COVID-19 vaccination. CDR3 in amino acids: CASSLNIPGSGANVLTF. In nucleotides, the CDR3 is TGCGCCAGCAGCTTGAACATCCCGGGCTCTGGGGCCAACGTCCTGACTTTC.